Listed below are T cell receptor beta chains from one sample, sequenced in a study of blood T cell repertoires in COVID-19. Clones were read by immunoSEQ multiplex PCR, and TCRdb kept only the in-frame ones, dropping some. This sample has over 200,000 clones, with around 84% found just once. Input material: peripheral blood. The receptors here all came from a woman aged 80 or over with active or convalescent COVID-19. Each CDR3 is given with its conserved first and last residue. The D gene is left open where the match is weak. Size is stated for part of the rows, as once, few or many counts, or as a class when the clone is expanded.

CDR3aa: CASSTAGTGVRDEQFF
CDR3nt: TGTGCCAGTAGTACCGCCGGGACAGGGGTTCGTGATGAGCAGTTCTTC
abundance: NA
v_gene: TRBV19
d_gene: TRBD1
j_gene: TRBJ2-1

CDR3aa: CASSRQVVRDTQYF
CDR3nt: TGTGCCAGTAGTCGACAGGTGGTAAGGGATACGCAGTATTTT
abundance: NA
v_gene: TRBV19
d_gene: NA
j_gene: TRBJ2-3

CDR3aa: CASSTTSGSYEQYF
CDR3nt: TGTGCCAGCAGCACAACTAGCGGGAGTTACGAGCAGTACTTC
abundance: few
v_gene: TRBV7-2
d_gene: TRBD2
j_gene: TRBJ2-7

CDR3aa: CASSVGALQPQHF
CDR3nt: TGTGCCAGCAGCGTAGGAGCCCTTCAGCCCCAGCATTTT
abundance: NA
v_gene: TRBV9
d_gene: NA
j_gene: TRBJ1-5

CDR3aa: CASSLGSQKSGALRETQYF
CDR3nt: TGTGCCAGCAGTTTAGGGTCTCAAAAATCGGGAGCCCTTAGGGAGACCCAGTACTTC
abundance: once
v_gene: TRBV11-3
d_gene: NA
j_gene: TRBJ2-5

CDR3aa: CAIMSRVNTEAFF
CDR3nt: TGTGCCATCATGTCCAGGGTGAACACTGAAGCTTTCTTT
abundance: NA
v_gene: TRBV10-3
d_gene: NA
j_gene: TRBJ1-1

CDR3aa: CASSHRGTGNTEAFF
CDR3nt: TGCGCCAGCAGCCACCGAGGGACAGGGAACACTGAAGCTTTCTTT
abundance: NA
v_gene: TRBV4-1
d_gene: TRBD1
j_gene: TRBJ1-1

CDR3aa: CASSLGGNQETQYF
CDR3nt: TGTGCCAGCAGCTTGGGAGGGAACCAAGAGACCCAGTACTTC
abundance: NA
v_gene: TRBV5-6
d_gene: NA
j_gene: TRBJ2-5

CDR3aa: CASSLSEGRPEAFF
CDR3nt: TGTGCCAGTAGTCTAAGTGAGGGTAGACCTGAAGCTTTCTTT
abundance: NA
v_gene: TRBV19
d_gene: NA
j_gene: TRBJ1-1

CDR3aa: CASSQVDFSVDTGELFF
CDR3nt: TGTGCCAGCAGCCAAGTCGACTTTTCAGTAGACACCGGGGAGCTGTTTTTT
abundance: NA
v_gene: TRBV3-1/TRBV3-2
d_gene: NA
j_gene: TRBJ2-2

CDR3aa: CASSMTGGANTGELFF
CDR3nt: TGTGCCAGTAGTATGACGGGGGGTGCGAACACCGGGGAGCTGTTTTTT
abundance: NA
v_gene: TRBV19
d_gene: TRBD2
j_gene: TRBJ2-2

CDR3aa: CASSFRLAAYTGELFF
CDR3nt: TGTGCCAGCAGCTTCCGACTAGCGGCTTACACCGGGGAGCTGTTTTTT
abundance: NA
v_gene: TRBV7-2
d_gene: TRBD2
j_gene: TRBJ2-2

CDR3aa: CASSTYYEQYF
CDR3nt: TGTGCCAGCAGCACCTACTACGAGCAGTACTTC
abundance: few
v_gene: TRBV7-2
d_gene: NA
j_gene: TRBJ2-7

CDR3aa: CASSFGWSPIPGTDTQYF
CDR3nt: TGTGCCAGCAGCTTTGGCTGGTCCCCCATTCCAGGCACAGATACGCAGTATTTT
abundance: NA
v_gene: TRBV11-2
d_gene: NA
j_gene: TRBJ2-3

CDR3aa: CASRVGGNPRAEQYF
CDR3nt: TGTGCCAGCCGAGTTGGGGGGAACCCTCGTGCCGAGCAGTACTTC
abundance: NA
v_gene: TRBV5-4
d_gene: NA
j_gene: TRBJ2-7

CDR3aa: CASSLEWGSGRHEQYF
CDR3nt: TGTGCCAGCAGCTTAGAGTGGGGTAGCGGGCGCCACGAGCAGTACTTC
abundance: NA
v_gene: TRBV7-6
d_gene: TRBD2
j_gene: TRBJ2-7

CDR3aa: CASSWVSGTLNYGYTF
CDR3nt: TGTGCCAGCAGCTGGGTATCCGGGACACTAAACTATGGCTACACCTTC
abundance: NA
v_gene: TRBV5-6
d_gene: NA
j_gene: TRBJ1-2

CDR3aa: CSASSEGNTGELFF
CDR3nt: TGCAGTGCTAGTAGCGAGGGGAACACCGGGGAGCTGTTTTTT
abundance: NA
v_gene: TRBV20-1
d_gene: NA
j_gene: TRBJ2-2

CDR3aa: CASSEDLSGANVLTF
CDR3nt: TGTGCCAGCAGTGAAGATCTCTCCGGGGCCAACGTCCTGACTTTC
abundance: NA
v_gene: TRBV6-1
d_gene: NA
j_gene: TRBJ2-6

CDR3aa: CASSSRAGLEQFF
CDR3nt: TGTGCCAGCAGTTCCCGAGCCGGTCTTGAGCAGTTCTTC
abundance: NA
v_gene: TRBV7-9
d_gene: NA
j_gene: TRBJ2-1

CDR3aa: CASSLTSGGLDPVVTQYF
CDR3nt: TGTGCCAGCAGCTTAACTAGCGGGGGGTTGGACCCCGTTGTGACCCAGTACTTC
abundance: NA
v_gene: TRBV7-6
d_gene: TRBD2
j_gene: TRBJ2-5

CDR3aa: CASSFSGGARNEQFF
CDR3nt: TGTGCCAGCAGCTTTAGCGGGGGGGCAAGGAATGAGCAGTTCTTC
abundance: NA
v_gene: TRBV5-6
d_gene: TRBD2
j_gene: TRBJ2-1

CDR3aa: CASSTNMGQDLEQYF
CDR3nt: TGTGCCAGCAGCACTAATATGGGACAGGACTTGGAGCAGTACTTC
abundance: NA
v_gene: TRBV21-1
d_gene: NA
j_gene: TRBJ2-7

CDR3aa: CSVVRLAGNYEQYF
CDR3nt: TGCAGCGTTGTGCGACTAGCGGGAAACTACGAGCAGTACTTC
abundance: NA
v_gene: TRBV29-1
d_gene: TRBD2
j_gene: TRBJ2-7

CDR3aa: CASSQDWPAGGLREETQYF
CDR3nt: TGTGCCAGCAGCCAAGATTGGCCAGCGGGAGGTCTGAGAGAAGAGACCCAGTACTTC
abundance: NA
v_gene: TRBV3-1/TRBV3-2
d_gene: TRBD2
j_gene: TRBJ2-5

CDR3aa: CASSSGLAGVADTQYF
CDR3nt: TGTGCCAGCAGCTCGGGACTAGCGGGAGTTGCAGATACGCAGTATTTT
abundance: NA
v_gene: TRBV7-7
d_gene: TRBD2
j_gene: TRBJ2-3

CDR3aa: CASRVGVAGSYEQYF
CDR3nt: TGCGCCAGCAGGGTAGGGGTAGCGGGATCCTACGAGCAGTACTTC
abundance: few
v_gene: TRBV5-1
d_gene: TRBD2
j_gene: TRBJ2-7

CDR3aa: CASSGGGAGDGTQYF
CDR3nt: TGCGCCAGCAGCGGGGGTGGAGCGGGGGACGGAACCCAGTACTTC
abundance: NA
v_gene: TRBV5-1
d_gene: TRBD2
j_gene: TRBJ2-5

CDR3aa: CASSPGTSDYNEQFF
CDR3nt: TGTGCCAGCAGCCCAGGGACTAGCGACTACAATGAGCAGTTCTTC
abundance: NA
v_gene: TRBV9
d_gene: TRBD2
j_gene: TRBJ2-1

CDR3aa: CASSPNRVGNYGYTF
CDR3nt: TGTGCCAGCTCACCCAACAGGGTGGGTAACTATGGCTACACCTTC
abundance: NA
v_gene: TRBV18
d_gene: NA
j_gene: TRBJ1-2

CDR3aa: CSVAFGDTQYF
CDR3nt: TGCAGTGTCGCATTCGGGGATACGCAGTATTTT
abundance: NA
v_gene: TRBV20-1
d_gene: NA
j_gene: TRBJ2-3

CDR3aa: CASSPGDSRTEAFF
CDR3nt: TGCGCCAGCAGCCCCGGGGACAGTAGAACTGAAGCTTTCTTT
abundance: NA
v_gene: TRBV5-1
d_gene: TRBD1
j_gene: TRBJ1-1

CDR3aa: CASSLGDRGPETQYF
CDR3nt: TGTGCCAGCAGCTTAGGTGACAGGGGACCAGAGACCCAGTACTTC
abundance: NA
v_gene: TRBV7-9
d_gene: TRBD1
j_gene: TRBJ2-5

CDR3aa: CASSDSVLRPPTF
CDR3nt: TGTGCCAGCAGTGACTCGGTACTACGCCCCCCCACCTTC
abundance: NA
v_gene: TRBV6-4
d_gene: NA
j_gene: TRBJ1-2

CDR3aa: CASRERGPYEQYF
CDR3nt: TGTGCCAGCAGAGAGCGGGGACCCTACGAGCAGTACTTC
abundance: once
v_gene: TRBV6-5
d_gene: TRBD2
j_gene: TRBJ2-7

CDR3aa: CASNPGTESYEQYF
CDR3nt: TGTGCCAGCAATCCCGGGACAGAATCCTACGAGCAGTACTTC
abundance: few
v_gene: TRBV2
d_gene: TRBD1
j_gene: TRBJ2-7

CDR3aa: CASSLGWQGVGKNIQYF
CDR3nt: TGTGCCAGCAGCTTAGGCTGGCAGGGGGTAGGCAAAAACATTCAGTACTTC
abundance: NA
v_gene: TRBV7-3
d_gene: TRBD1
j_gene: TRBJ2-4

CDR3aa: CASSSPRTGGGYGYTF
CDR3nt: TGTGCCAGCAGTTCCCCTAGGACAGGGGGCGGATATGGCTACACCTTC
abundance: NA
v_gene: TRBV28
d_gene: TRBD1
j_gene: TRBJ1-2

CDR3aa: CASSPRTGVEQYF
CDR3nt: TGTGCCAGCAGCCCGCGGACAGGGGTCGAGCAGTACTTC
abundance: NA
v_gene: TRBV11-3
d_gene: TRBD1
j_gene: TRBJ2-7

CDR3aa: CASSITSGDTGELFF
CDR3nt: TGTGCCAGCAGCATAACTAGCGGGGACACCGGGGAGCTGTTTTTT
abundance: NA
v_gene: TRBV9
d_gene: TRBD2
j_gene: TRBJ2-2